The present T cell receptor (beta chain) was sequenced within a study of response to subunit inactivated influenza vaccine. General study points: The authors put forward the suggestion that each seasonal influenza vaccination may bring in only a limited number of new T cells.

Of note for this clonotype: What it recognizes is unknown.

TCRdb re-analysed the RT-PCR reads in MiXCR, keeping a single row per CDR3 protein. Counted here are hundreds of thousands of distinct CDR3 sequences, roughly 25% occurring once; the ten biggest clones make up under 2.5%. Losses at the gene ends were 8 bases for V and 2 bases for J; bases not matched to a gene: 5. Germline-derived CDR1 and CDR2 are LGHDT and YNNKEL (reference sequence). The CDR3 is 13 amino acids. This clonotype originated in a man aged 50-60 years who received an inactivated influenza vaccine. This material consisted of CD4+ T cells sorted from PBMCs, taken roughly 5 days after vaccination. The chain is built from TRBV3-1 and TRBJ2-5, with 7 bases matching TRBD2. The CDR3: CASGGGVQETQYF. DNA of the CDR3: TGTGCCAGCGGGGGAGGGGTACAAGAGACCCAGTACTTC.